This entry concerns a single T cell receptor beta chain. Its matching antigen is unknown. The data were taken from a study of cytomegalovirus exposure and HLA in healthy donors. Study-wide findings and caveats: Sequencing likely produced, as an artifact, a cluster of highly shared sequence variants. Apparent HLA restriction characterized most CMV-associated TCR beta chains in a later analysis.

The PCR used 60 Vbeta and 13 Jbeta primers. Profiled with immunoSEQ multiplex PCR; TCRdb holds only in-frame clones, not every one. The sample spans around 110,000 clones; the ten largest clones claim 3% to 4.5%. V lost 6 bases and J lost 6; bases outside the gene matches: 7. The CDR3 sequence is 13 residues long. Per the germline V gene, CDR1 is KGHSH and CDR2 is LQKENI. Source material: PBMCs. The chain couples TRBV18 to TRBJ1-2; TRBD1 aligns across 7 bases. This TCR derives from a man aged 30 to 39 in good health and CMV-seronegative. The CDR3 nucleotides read TGTGCCAGCTCCTCGGGACAGATCAATGGCTACACCTTC. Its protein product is CASSSGQINGYTF. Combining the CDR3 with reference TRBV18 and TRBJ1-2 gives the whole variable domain NAGVMQNPRHLVRRRGQEARLRCSPMKGHSHVYWYRQLPEEGLKFMVYLQKENIIDESGMPKERFSAEFPKEGPSILRIQQVVRGDSAAYFCASSSGQINGYTFGSGTRLTVV.